This T cell receptor (beta chain) comes out of a study of blood T cell repertoires in COVID-19. Whole-study context: The analysed material was cDNA or gDNA that came from T cells, B-cell-depleted T cells, or PBMCs.

As processed by the authors: Nucleated cell counts were estimated from reference gene primer amplification. Some clones are missing from TCRdb's copy, which holds only in-frame ones; the method was immunoSEQ multiplex PCR. That table is the source of V, J and clone size, and D and trimming were worked out from the DNA. The repertoire holds about 300,000 clones, with about 87% as singletons. Germline CDR1 and CDR2: MGHRA and YSYEKL. With V trimmed by 4 bases and J by 2 bases, 7 bases remained unmatched. This CDR3 is built from 16 residues. The sequenced sample consisted of peripheral blood. The TCR sequence derives from a woman aged 25 to 39 with COVID-19, enrolled during active disease. This sequence joins TRBV4-1 and TRBJ2-3; 9 bases are a match to TRBD2. CDR3 region: CASSPVAGALTDTQYF. For the CDR3, the DNA is TGCGCCAGCAGCCCGGTAGCGGGGGCGCTCACAGATACGCAGTATTTT.